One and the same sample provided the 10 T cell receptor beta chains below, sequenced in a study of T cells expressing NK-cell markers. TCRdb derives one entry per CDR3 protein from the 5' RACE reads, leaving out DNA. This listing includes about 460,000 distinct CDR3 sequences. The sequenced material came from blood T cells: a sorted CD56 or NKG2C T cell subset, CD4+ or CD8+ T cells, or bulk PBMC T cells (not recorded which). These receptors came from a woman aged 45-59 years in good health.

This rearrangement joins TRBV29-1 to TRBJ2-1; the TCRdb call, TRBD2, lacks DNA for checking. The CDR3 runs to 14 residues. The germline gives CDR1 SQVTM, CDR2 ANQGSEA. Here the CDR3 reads CSVVLAGAFHEQFF.

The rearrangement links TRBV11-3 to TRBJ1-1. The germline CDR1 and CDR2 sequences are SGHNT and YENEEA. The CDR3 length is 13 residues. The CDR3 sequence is CASSLVGDPEAFF.

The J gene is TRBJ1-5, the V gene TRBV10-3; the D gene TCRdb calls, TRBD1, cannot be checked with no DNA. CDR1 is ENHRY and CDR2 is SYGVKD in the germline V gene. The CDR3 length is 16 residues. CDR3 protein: CAISETSRDRYQPQHF.

The CDR3 here is CASSTPGLAGGVNSYEQYF. The gene calls are TRBV5-4 and TRBJ2-7; without DNA, the TCRdb call of TRBD2 cannot be checked. Germline V CDR1 and CDR2: SGHNT, YYREEE (reference sequence). The length of the CDR3 is 19 residues.

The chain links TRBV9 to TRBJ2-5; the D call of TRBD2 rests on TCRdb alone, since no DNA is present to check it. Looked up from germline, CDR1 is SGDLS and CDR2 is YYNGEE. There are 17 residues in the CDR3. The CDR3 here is CASSVAPGGRFRETQYF. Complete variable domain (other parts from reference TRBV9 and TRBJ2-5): DSGVTQTPKHLITATGQRVTLRCSPRSGDLSVYWYQQSLDQGLQFLIQYYNGEERAKGNILERFSAQQFPDLHSELNLSSLELGDSALYFCASSVAPGGRFRETQYFGPGTRLLVL.

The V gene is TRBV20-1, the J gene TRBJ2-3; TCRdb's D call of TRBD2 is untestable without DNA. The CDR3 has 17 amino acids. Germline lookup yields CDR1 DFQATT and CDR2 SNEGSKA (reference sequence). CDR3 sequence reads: CSARDTSGRRGPDTQYF.

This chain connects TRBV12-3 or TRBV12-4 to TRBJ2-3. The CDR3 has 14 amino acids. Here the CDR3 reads CASSFAVFTDTQYF.

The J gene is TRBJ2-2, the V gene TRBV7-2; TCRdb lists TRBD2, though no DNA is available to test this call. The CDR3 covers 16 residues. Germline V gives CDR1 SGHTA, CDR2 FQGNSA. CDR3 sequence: CASSTSSETNTGELFF. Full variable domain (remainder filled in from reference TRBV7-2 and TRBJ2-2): GAGVSQSPSNKVTEKGKDVELRCDPISGHTALYWYRQSLGQGLEFLIYFQGNSAPDKSGLPSDRFSAERTGGSVSTLTIQRTQQEDSAVYLCASSTSSETNTGELFFGEGSRLTVL.

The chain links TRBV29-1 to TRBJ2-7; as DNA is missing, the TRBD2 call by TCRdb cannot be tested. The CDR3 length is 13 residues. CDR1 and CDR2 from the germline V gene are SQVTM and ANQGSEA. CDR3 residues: CSVVNSGVDEQYF.

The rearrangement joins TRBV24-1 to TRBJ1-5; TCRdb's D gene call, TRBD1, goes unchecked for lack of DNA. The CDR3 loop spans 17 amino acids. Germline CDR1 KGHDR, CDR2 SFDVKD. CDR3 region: CATSGAGGLGSNQPQHF.